This TCR beta chain is drawn from a study of identical twins. Germline CDR1 reads SGHRS; CDR2 reads YFSETQ. V shed 4 bases and J 5 bases; nucleotides not matched to a gene: 11. The CDR3 is 15 amino acids. TCRdb re-called the 5' RACE reads with MiXCR, one entry per CDR3 protein. The table includes about 890,000 distinct CDR3 sequences, 9% to 15% detected once. These same data were also listed under a study on yellow fever vaccine responses in identical twins. In that study: Twins' T cell vaccine responses reportedly looked partly convergent, partly personalized.

The source material was PBMCs. The rearrangement links TRBV5-1 to TRBJ2-5; 7 bases map to TRBD1. The receptor was derived from a young woman in good health. The CDR3, as DNA: TGCGCCAGCAGCACAGCAGGGGGATCGAGGGAGACCCAGTACTTC. Translating gives CASSTAGGSRETQYF.